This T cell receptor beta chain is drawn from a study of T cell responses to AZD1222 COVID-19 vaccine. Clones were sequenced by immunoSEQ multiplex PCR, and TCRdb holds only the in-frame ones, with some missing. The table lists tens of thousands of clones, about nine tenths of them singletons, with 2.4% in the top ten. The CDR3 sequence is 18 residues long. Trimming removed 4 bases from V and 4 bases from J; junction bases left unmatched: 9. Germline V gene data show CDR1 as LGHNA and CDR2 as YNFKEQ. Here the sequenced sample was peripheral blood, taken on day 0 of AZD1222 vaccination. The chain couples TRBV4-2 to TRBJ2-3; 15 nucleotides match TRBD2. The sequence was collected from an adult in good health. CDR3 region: CASSPAERTSGGADTQYF. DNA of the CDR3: TGTGCCAGCAGCCCCGCAGAGAGGACTAGCGGGGGGGCAGATACGCAGTATTTT.